The T cell receptor beta chain described here comes from a study of blood T cell repertoires in COVID-19. The overall study: Both acute and convalescent COVID-19 samples were obtained from the United States, Italy and Spain. PBMCs, B-cell-depleted T cells, or T cells provided the cDNA or gDNA that made up the material.

Original methodology: Amplification with reference gene primers provided the estimates of nucleated cell counts. The protocol was immunoSEQ multiplex PCR, while the TCRdb copy is restricted to in-frame clones and leaves out a portion. V and J calls plus clone size are reproduced from that table; the DNA served to infer D and trimming. Seen here are some 33,000 clones, over 75% observed once, and the top ten hold around 6.6%. What was sequenced was peripheral blood. The TCR was taken from a man aged 55 to 70 with active COVID-19.

This CDR3 is CASSGLNTDTQYF. The CDR3 region has the DNA TGTGCCAGCAGTGGACTTAACACAGATACGCAGTATTTT. The V call is TRBV6-6, the J call TRBJ2-3; perhaps TRBD2 as D (5 bases). This CDR3 has 13 residues. CDR1 and CDR2 from the germline V gene are MNHNY and SVGAGI (reference sequence). V was cut by 5 bases and J by 2 bases, with 8 bases left in between.